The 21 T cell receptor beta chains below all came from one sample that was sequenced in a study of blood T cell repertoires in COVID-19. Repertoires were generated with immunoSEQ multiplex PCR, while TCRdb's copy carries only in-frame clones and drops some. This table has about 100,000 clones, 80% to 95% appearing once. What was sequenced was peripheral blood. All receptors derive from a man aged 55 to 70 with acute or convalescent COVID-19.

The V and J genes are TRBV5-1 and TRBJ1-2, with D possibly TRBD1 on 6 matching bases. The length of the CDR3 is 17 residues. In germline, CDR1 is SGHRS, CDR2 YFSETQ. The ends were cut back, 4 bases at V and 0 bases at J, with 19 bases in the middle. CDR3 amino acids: CASSSLDSPGANYGYTF. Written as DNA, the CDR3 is TGCGCCAGCAGCAGCCTGGACAGTCCCGGGGCTAACTATGGCTACACCTTC.

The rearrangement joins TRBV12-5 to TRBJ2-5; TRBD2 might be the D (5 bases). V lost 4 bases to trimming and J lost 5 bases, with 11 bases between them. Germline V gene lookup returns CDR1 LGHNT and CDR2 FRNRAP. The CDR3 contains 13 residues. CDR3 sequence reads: CASGSSRSETQYF. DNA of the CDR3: TGTGCTAGTGGTTCTAGCCGGTCGGAGACCCAGTACTTC.

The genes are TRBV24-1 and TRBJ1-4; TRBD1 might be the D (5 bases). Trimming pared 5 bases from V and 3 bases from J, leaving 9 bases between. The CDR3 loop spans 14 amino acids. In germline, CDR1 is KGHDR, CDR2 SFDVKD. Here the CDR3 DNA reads TGTGCCACCAGTGGGAGGGGACCTAATGAAAAACTGTTTTTT. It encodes CATSGRGPNEKLFF.

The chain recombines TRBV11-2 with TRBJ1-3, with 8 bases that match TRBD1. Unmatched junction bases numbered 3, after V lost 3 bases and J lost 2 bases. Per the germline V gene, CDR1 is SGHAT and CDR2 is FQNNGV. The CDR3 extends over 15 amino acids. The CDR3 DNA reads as TGTGCCAGCAGCTTCGACAGGGGCGCTGGAAACACCATATATTTT. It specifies CASSFDRGAGNTIYF. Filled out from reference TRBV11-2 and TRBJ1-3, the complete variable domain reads EAGVAQSPRYKIIEKRQSVAFWCNPISGHATLYWYQQILGQGPKLLIQFQNNGVVDDSQLPKDRFSAERLKGVDSTLKIQPAKLEDSAVYLCASSFDRGAGNTIYFGEGSWLTVV.

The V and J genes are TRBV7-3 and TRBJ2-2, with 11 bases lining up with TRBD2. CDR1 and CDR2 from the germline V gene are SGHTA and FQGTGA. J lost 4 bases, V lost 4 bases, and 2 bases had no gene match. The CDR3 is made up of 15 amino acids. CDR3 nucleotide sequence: TGTGCCAGCAGCTCGGGGACTAGCGGCACCGGGGAGCTGTTTTTT. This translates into CASSSGTSGTGELFF.

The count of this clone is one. CDR3 DNA sequence: TGTGCCAGCAGCAAAGTGGGGGGAAGGTACGAGCAGTACGTC. It codes for CASSKVGGRYEQYV. The rearrangement uses TRBV21-1 and TRBJ2-7; the listed D gene, TRBD2, was not tested against the DNA. TRBV21-1 is described as a pseudogene. The CDR3 is 14 residues long.

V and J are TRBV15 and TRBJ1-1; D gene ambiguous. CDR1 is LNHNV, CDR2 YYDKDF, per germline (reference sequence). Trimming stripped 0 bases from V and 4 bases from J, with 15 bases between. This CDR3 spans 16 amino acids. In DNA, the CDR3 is TGTGCCACCAGCAGAGATGGGGAGGGTCGGGGCACTGAAGCTTTCTTT. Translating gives CATSRDGEGRGTEAFF.

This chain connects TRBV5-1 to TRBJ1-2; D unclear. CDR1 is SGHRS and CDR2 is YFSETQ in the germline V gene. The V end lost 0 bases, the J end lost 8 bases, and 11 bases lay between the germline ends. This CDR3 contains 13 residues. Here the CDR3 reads CASSLGSTGGYTF. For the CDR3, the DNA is TGCGCCAGCAGCTTGGGGAGTACTGGGGGCTACACCTTC.

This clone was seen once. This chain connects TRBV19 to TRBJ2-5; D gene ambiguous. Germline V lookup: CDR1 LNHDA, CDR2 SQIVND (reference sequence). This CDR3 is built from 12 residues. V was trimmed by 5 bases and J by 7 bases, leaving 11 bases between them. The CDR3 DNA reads TGTGCCAGTAGTTCGAACTCTAGGACCCAGTACTTC. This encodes CASSSNSRTQYF.

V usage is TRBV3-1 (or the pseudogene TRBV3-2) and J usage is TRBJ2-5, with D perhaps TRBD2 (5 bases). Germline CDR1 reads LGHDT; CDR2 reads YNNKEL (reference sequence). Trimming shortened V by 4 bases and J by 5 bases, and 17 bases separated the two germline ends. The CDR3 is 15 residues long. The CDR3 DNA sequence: TGTGCCAGCAGCCGCGACCTTCGGGGTGGCGAGACCCAGTACTTC. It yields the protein CASSRDLRGGETQYF.

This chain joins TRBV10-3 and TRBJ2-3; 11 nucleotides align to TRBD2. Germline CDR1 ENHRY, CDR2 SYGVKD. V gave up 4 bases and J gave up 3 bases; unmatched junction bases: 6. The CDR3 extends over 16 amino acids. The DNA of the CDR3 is TGTGCCATCAGTGCCACGCTAGCGGGAGGAACAGATACGCAGTATTTT. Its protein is CAISATLAGGTDTQYF.

The CDR3 here is CASSQGPTYEQYV. The DNA for the CDR3 is TGTGCCAGCAGTCAGGGTCCGACCTACGAGCAGTACGTC. V gene TRBV6-5 combines with J gene TRBJ2-7; TRBD1 might be the D (5 bases). V was pared by 5 bases and J by 2 bases, with 10 bases between. The CDR3 totals 13 residues. Per the germline V gene, CDR1 is MNHEY and CDR2 is SVGAGI.

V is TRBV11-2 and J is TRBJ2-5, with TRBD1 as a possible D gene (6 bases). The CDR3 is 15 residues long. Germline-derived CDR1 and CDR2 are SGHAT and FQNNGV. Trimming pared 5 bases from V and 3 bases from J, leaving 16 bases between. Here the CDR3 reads CASSTQGRVEETQYF. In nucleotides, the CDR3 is TGTGCCAGCAGCACCCAGGGGCGGGTGGAAGAGACCCAGTACTTC. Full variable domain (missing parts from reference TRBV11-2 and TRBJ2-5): EAGVAQSPRYKIIEKRQSVAFWCNPISGHATLYWYQQILGQGPKLLIQFQNNGVVDDSQLPKDRFSAERLKGVDSTLKIQPAKLEDSAVYLCASSTQGRVEETQYFGPGTRLLVL.

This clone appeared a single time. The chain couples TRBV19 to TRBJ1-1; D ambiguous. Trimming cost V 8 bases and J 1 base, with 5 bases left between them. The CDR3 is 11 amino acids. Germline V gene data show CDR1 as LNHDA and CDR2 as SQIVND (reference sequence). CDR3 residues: CASRGNTEAFF. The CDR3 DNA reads TGTGCCAGTCGGGGGAACACTGAAGCTTTCTTT.

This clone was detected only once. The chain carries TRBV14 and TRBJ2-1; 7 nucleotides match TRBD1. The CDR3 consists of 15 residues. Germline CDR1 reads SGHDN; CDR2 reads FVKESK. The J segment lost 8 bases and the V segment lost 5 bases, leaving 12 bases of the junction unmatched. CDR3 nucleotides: TGTGCCAGCAGCTTCCGGACAGGTAACGTCGATGAGCAGTTCTTC. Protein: CASSFRTGNVDEQFF.

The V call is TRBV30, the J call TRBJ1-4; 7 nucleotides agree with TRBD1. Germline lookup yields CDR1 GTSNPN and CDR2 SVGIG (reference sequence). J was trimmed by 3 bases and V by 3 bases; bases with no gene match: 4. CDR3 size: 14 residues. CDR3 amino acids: CAWRGDRSNEKLFF. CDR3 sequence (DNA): TGTGCCTGGAGGGGGGACAGATCTAATGAAAAACTGTTTTTT.

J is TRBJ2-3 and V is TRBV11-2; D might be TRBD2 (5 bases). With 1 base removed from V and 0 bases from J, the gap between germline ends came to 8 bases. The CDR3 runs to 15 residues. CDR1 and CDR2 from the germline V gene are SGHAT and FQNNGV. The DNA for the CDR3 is TGTGCCAGCAGCTTAGCGGGAACCAGCACAGATACGCAGTATTTT. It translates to CASSLAGTSTDTQYF.

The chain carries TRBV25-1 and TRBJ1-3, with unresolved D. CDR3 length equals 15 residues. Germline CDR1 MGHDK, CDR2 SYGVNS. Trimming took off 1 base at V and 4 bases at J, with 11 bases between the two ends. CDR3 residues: CASSESWRLGNTIYF. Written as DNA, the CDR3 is TGTGCCAGCAGTGAATCTTGGAGGTTGGGAAACACCATATATTTT.

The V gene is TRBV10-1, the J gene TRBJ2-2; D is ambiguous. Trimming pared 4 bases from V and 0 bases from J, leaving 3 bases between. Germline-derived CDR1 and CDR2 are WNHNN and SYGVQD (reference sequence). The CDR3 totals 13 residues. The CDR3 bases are TGCGCCAGCAGTGCCACGAACACCGGGGAGCTGTTTTTT. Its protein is CASSATNTGELFF.

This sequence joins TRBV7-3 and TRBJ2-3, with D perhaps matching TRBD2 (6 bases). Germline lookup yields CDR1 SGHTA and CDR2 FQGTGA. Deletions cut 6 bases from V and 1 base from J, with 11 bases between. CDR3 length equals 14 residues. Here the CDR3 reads CASRQRVGTDTQYF. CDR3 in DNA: TGTGCCAGCAGACAGCGGGTCGGCACAGATACGCAGTATTTT. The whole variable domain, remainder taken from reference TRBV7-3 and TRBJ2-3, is GAGVSQTPSNKVTEKGKYVELRCDPISGHTALYWYRQSLGQGPEFLIYFQGTGAADDSGLPNDRFFAVRPEGSVSTLKIQRTERGDSAVYLCASRQRVGTDTQYFGPGTRLTVL.

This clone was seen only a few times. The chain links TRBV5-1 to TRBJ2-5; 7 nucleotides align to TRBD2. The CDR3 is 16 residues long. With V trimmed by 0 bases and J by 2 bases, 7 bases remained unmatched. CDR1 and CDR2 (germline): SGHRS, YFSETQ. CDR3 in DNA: TGCGCCAGCAGCTTGGCCGCGGCTAGCGGTCAAGAGACCCAGTACTTC. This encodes CASSLAAASGQETQYF. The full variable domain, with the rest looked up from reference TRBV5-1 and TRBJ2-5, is KAGVTQTPRYLIKTRGQQVTLSCSPISGHRSVSWYQQTPGQGLQFLFEYFSETQRNKGNFPGRFSGRQFSNSRSEMNVSTLELGDSALYLCASSLAAASGQETQYFGPGTRLLVL.